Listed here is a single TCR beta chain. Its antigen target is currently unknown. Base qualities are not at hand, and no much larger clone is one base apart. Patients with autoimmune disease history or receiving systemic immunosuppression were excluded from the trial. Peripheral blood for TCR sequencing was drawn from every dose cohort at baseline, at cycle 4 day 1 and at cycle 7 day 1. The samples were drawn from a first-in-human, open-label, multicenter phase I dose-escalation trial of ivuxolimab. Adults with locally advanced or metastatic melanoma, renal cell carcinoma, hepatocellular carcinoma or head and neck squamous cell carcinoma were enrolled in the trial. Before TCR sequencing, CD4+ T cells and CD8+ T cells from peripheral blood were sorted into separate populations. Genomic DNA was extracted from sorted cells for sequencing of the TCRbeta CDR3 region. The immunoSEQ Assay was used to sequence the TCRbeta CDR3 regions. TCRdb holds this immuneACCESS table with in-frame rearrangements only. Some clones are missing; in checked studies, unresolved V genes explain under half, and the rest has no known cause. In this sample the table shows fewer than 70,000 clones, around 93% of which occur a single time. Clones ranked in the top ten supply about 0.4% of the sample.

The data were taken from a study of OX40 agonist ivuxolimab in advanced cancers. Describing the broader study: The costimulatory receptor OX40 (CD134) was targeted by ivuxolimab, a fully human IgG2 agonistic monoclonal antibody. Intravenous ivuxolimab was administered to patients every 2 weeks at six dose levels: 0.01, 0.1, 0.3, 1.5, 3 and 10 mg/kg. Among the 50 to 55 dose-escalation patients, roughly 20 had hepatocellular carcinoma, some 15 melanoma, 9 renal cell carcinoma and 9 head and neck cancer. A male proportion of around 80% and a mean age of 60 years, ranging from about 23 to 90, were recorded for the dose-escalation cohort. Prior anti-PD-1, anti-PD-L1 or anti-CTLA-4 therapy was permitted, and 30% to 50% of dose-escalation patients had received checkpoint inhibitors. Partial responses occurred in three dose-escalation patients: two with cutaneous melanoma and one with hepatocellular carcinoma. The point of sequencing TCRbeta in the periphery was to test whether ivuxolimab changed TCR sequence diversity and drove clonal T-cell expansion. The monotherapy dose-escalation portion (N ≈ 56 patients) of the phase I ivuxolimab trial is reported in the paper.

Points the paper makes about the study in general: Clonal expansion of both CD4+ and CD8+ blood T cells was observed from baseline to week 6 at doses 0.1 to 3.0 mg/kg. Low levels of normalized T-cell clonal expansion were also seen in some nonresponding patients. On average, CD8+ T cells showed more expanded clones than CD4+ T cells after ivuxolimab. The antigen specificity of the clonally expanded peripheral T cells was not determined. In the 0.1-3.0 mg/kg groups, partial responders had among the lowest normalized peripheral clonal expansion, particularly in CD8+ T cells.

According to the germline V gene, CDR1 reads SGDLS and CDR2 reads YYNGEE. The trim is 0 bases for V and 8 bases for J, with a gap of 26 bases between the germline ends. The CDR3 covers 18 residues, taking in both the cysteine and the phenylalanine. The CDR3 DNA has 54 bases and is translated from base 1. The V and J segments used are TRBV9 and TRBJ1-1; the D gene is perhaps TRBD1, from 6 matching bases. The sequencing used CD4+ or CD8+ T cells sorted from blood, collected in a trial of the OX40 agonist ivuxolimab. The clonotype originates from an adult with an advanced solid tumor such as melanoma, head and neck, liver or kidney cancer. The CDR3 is CASSVVAEEGTGPIEAFF. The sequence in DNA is TGTGCCAGCAGCGTAGTTGCAGAGGAGGGCACAGGGCCAATCGAAGCTTTCTTT.